This TCR beta chain came from a study of cytomegalovirus exposure and HLA in healthy donors (dated by TCRdb to about 2017). Study-wide context: According to an earlier analysis of 550 to 750 of the donors, some 180 million T cells yielded 120 million or so unique TCR beta sequences and 276 Gb of sequence data. An early release covering about 600 HLA-typed donors comprised approximately 290 gigabases of sequencing data and some 79 million unique TCR sequences. The genetic ancestry cluster associated with self-reported Caucasian donors included roughly four fifths of the 350 to 500 genotyped donors. The study was designed to test whether signatures of past pathogen exposure could be identified by cataloging public T cell receptors. The T cell repertoires of roughly 660 subjects were profiled by immunosequencing and related to cytomegalovirus serostatus. Besides the first cohort of more than 650 subjects, a separate validation cohort made up of roughly 130 different subjects was used. To predict cytomegalovirus infection status, the study combined high-throughput TCR immunosequencing, statistical association of individual TCRs with disease status, and machine learning. A later analysis re-examined previously published TCR beta repertoires from roughly 650 donors and added high-resolution HLA genotyping to investigate patterns of TCR occurrence. In the later analysis, no new phenotypic data were used to find candidate immune exposures; instead, reliance was placed on TCR beta sequences and their occurrence across donors. An earlier analysis of 587 of the donors applied high-throughput TCR beta sequencing to assess whether each TCR beta V gene segment acted as functional or pseudogenic. Donor age, sex, ethnicity and CMV serostatus were compiled together with the repertoire data. A later genetic analysis took genome-wide SNP genotypes for about 65% of the 666 donors and used that subset as a discovery cohort. All discovery cohort repertoires had been generated using a single sequencing platform. Class I and class II HLA loci were covered by the typing at four-digit resolution. The number of typed donors differed by locus: 629-630 for A, B, C, DRB1 and DQB1; 522 for DQA1; 606 for DPA1; and around 490 for DPB1. Several DR-DQ haplotypes were handled as single units for association and clustering because linkage in the cohort was strong. Among about 410 genotyped donors of the cohort, an average of about 240,000 unique TCR beta nucleotide sequences was sequenced per donor, of which 15% to 20% were non-productive. Summary of the overall study and its limitations: The earlier analysis of about 600 of the donors excluded seventeen rarely observed V segments, including chromosome 9 orphons, because counts were too low. In a later analysis, the rate of TCR association differed among HLA loci, with DRB1 alleles having the most associated TCRs and HLA-C alleles having the fewest. In a later genetic analysis, fewer N-insertions in productive TCRs were reported among donors in an Asian-associated ancestry cluster than the approximately 710-donor mean. A few of the identified cytomegalovirus-associated TCR beta chains were confirmed in vitro to be specific for cytomegalovirus antigens. HLA typing was unavailable for some donors at each locus, so association tests used only the typed subset. The authors suggested that the approach could potentially be extended to other disease states and immunological phenotypes. A cluster of highly shared sequence variants was judged likely to be a technical artifact of the sequencing pipeline. Linkage disequilibrium might explain the correlated functional status among segregating V segments, but an unknown experimental factor could not be excluded. In this cohort, only TCR beta chains were sequenced, and detectable features were limited by the absence of alpha or paired-chain data. In a later genetic analysis, a missense DCLRE1C variant was associated with V-gene and J-gene trimming of TCR beta chains, and the association was replicated in an independent cohort. A further reported finding was that TCR beta sequences accurately predicted the HLA-A and HLA-B alleles for most subjects in the first cohort. In a later analysis, several top co-occurrence clusters were reported to appear linked to parvovirus B19, influenza, CMV and Epstein-Barr virus. The only immune exposure information available for the cohort was CMV serostatus. Most CMV-associated TCR beta chains appeared to be HLA-restricted in a later analysis, and the HLA associations seemed to be driven largely by CMV exposure. Roughly uniform sequencing depth across donors was assumed in presence/absence analyses, although this assumption may not hold. Assigning TCR associations to individual alleles was difficult when HLA alleles, especially DR and DQ, strongly co-occurred. A total of fewer than 200 TCR beta chains were listed by the study as associated with cytomegalovirus. Specific HLA alleles were associated with some 15,000 TCR beta sequences at a false discovery rate of 0.05 in a later analysis. Across donors, most TCR sequences were observed very rarely, whereas some public TCRs were present in many individuals. Compared with equally common non-associated chains, HLA-associated TCR beta chains in a later analysis were more clonally expanded and had lower generation probabilities. The classifier was reported to diagnose cytomegalovirus status with high specificity and sensitivity in both the original and validation cohorts. In an earlier analysis of more than 450 of the donors, most TCR beta V segments were observed in productive rearrangements about 87% or about 30% of the time, broadly matching IMGT annotations.

Libraries came from the immunoSEQ multiplex PCR assay. The multiplex PCR relied on a mix of 60 forward primers for TCR Vbeta segments and 13 reverse primers for TCR Jbeta segments. The CDR3 region of rearranged TCR beta genes was amplified from genomic DNA by a multiplex PCR assay. On the Illumina HiSeq System, the amplified TCR beta libraries were sequenced as 87-base-pair reads. On the study's bioinformatics: A later analysis tallied about 77 million unique TCR beta chains across the 600 to 700 repertoires, and approximately 11 million of those chains were shared by two or more donors. To remove PCR and sequencing errors, raw reads were error-corrected and collapsed into unique sequences using a nearest-neighbor algorithm that merged closely related sequences. Alignment of CDR3 sequences to IMGT reference sequences was used to assign V, D and J gene segments. For a sequence to be retained, a match of at least six nucleotides was required to both a V gene segment and a J gene segment. A rearrangement was called productive if the CDR3 had no stop codons and remained in frame with V and J, and every other rearrangement was called non-productive. Following IMGT convention, CDR3 was defined as the stretch from the second conserved V-encoded cysteine to the conserved J-encoded phenylalanine. The earlier analysis of about 610 of the donors excluded sequences that lacked an unambiguous match to a single V gene segment. An earlier analysis of around 600 of the donors classified V segments as functional when productive rearrangements were above 56.7% and as segregating when the standard deviation between donors was above 5%. To diagnose cytomegalovirus status from the catalog of TCR beta chain sequences, a statistical classification framework was built. V and J gene assignment, in a later analysis, came from comparing TCR nucleotide sequences with IMGT/GENE-DB human TR gene sequences. The TCRdist pipeline was used in a later analysis to assign CDR3 sequences and most-parsimonious VDJ recombination scenarios. In a later analysis, each TCR beta chain was defined by its CDR3 amino acid sequence together with its V-gene family, and reads without a unique V-gene family were excluded. As a way to deal with suspected cross-contamination and a sequencing artifact, a later analysis dropped over 550 nucleotide sequences that were highly shared and had low generation probability. In a later analysis, a clonal expansion index was calculated for each public chain from normalized within-repertoire ranks of inferred template counts. In a later analysis, generation probabilities were computed with a VDJ recombination model fitted to out-of-frame rearrangements, and the resulting probabilities were checked against IGoR. In a later analysis, hypergeometric tests were used to score TCR-TCR, TCR-HLA and TCR-CMV co-occurrence, with a repertoire-size bias correction applied to TCR pairs. To estimate false discovery rates, a later analysis permuted the HLA or CMV assignments 20 times. In a later analysis, co-occurring TCRs were grouped using DBSCAN, with TCRdist sequence similarity added in when clustering inside HLA-allele-positive subsets. Repertoires with fewer than 30,000 or more than 120,000 public chains, plus five repertoires with anomalous nucleotide sharing, were excluded from co-occurrence clustering. The immuneACCESS repertoire file appears here via TCRdb, limited to in-frame rearrangements. These files lack a portion of the clones; in checked studies, under half of the deficit traces to unresolved V genes, and the cause of the others is not known. That table is the source of V, J and clone size, and D and trimming were worked out from the DNA. This sample gives about 250,000 clones in total; just under 80% of them show up just once. The ten most abundant clones make up more than 0.45% of the sample.

This clone was recorded once. No antigen is known for it. Base-call qualities are not available, and no considerably larger clone is one nucleotide away. The cohort comprised some 680 healthy bone marrow donors. Cohort members were all nominally healthy when sampled, although unrecorded immune exposures were likely present. The donor was CMV seronegative and belonged to the group of over 300 seronegative cohort members. A peripheral blood sample was provided by each donor, and peripheral blood mononuclear cells were used for TCR beta sequencing. Genomic DNA extraction from the blood cell samples was performed with the Qiagen DNeasy Blood Extraction Kit. This TCR derives from a boy younger than 18 in good health and CMV-seronegative. Material: PBMCs.

For the CDR3, the sequence is CASPRLDSQETQYF. The nucleotide sequence reads as follows: TGTGCCAGTCCTCGTCTGGACAGCCAAGAGACCCAGTACTTC. Recombination linked TRBV2 to TRBJ2-5; tentative D gene TRBD1, with 6 bases matching. Trimming removed 9 bases from V and 1 base from J, leaving 15 bases between the germline ends. Spanning cysteine to phenylalanine, the CDR3 consists of 14 amino acids. Of the read, only the CDR3 DNA is kept; its 42 bases are in frame from base 1. For CDR1 and CDR2, the germline V gene lists SNHLY and FYNNEI.